Listed below are T cell receptor beta chains from one sample, sequenced in a study of blood T cell repertoires in COVID-19. Assay: immunoSEQ multiplex PCR; the TCRdb copy retains only in-frame clones and omits some. The sample consists of about 160,000 clones, 70% to 85% of them appearing once. The material sequenced was peripheral blood. All receptors derive from a woman aged 40 to 50 with COVID-19, enrolled during active disease. Each CDR3 is given with its conserved first and last residue. A D gene is named only where the DNA matches it firmly. Clone size, where shown, is once, few, many, or a class for clones that have expanded.

size	D	V	J	DNA	CDR3
once	TRBD1	TRBV19	TRBJ1-4	TGTGCCAGTAGACAGGGGGCTTTTGAAAAACTGTTTTTT	CASRQGAFEKLFF
.	.	TRBV7-9	TRBJ2-1	TGTGCCAGCTTTCTTTATGTTCCCGGGAGATCGAATGAGCAGTTCTTC	CASFLYVPGRSNEQFF
.	.	TRBV2	TRBJ2-3	TGTGCCAGCATTATGGTACTCGACACAGATACGCAGTATTTT	CASIMVLDTDTQYF
.	.	TRBV6-1	TRBJ1-5	TGTGCCAGCAGCGAAGGTATTGGCCAGCCCCAGCATTTT	CASSEGIGQPQHF
.	TRBD1	TRBV19	TRBJ2-3	TGTGCCAGCCGGGACAGGGGGAGCACAGATACGCAGTATTTT	CASRDRGSTDTQYF
.	.	TRBV5-1	TRBJ2-1	TGCGCCAGCAGCTTGGTAGGGGGCAATGAGCAGTTCTTC	CASSLVGGNEQFF
.	.	TRBV6-2/TRBV6-3	TRBJ2-2	TGTGCCAGCAGCCCTGCCCGGGGGACAGCGAAGAACACCGGGGAGCTGTTTTTT	CASSPARGTAKNTGELFF
.	TRBD1	TRBV7-8	TRBJ1-5	TGTGCCAGCAGTTTACAGGGGTCGGGGAATCAGCCCCAGCATTTT	CASSLQGSGNQPQHF
.	.	TRBV28	TRBJ1-1	TGTGCCAGCAGACCCAGGGGAATCACTGAAGCTTTCTTT	CASRPRGITEAFF
.	TRBD2	TRBV9	TRBJ2-3	TGTGCCAGCAGCGTAACTAGCGTACCAGATACGCAGTATTTT	CASSVTSVPDTQYF
.	.	TRBV3-1/TRBV3-2	TRBJ2-5	TGTGCCAGCAGCCGACAGCAACAAGAGACCCAGTACTTC	CASSRQQQETQYF
.	TRBD2	TRBV4-1	TRBJ2-1	TGCGCCAGCAGCCAAACCGGCGGGACTACCCACTACAATGAGCAGTTCTTC	CASSQTGGTTHYNEQFF
.	.	TRBV28	TRBJ1-5	TGTGCCAGCAGTTTGTTGGCAGGGCGATATCAGCCCCAGCATTTT	CASSLLAGRYQPQHF
.	TRBD2	TRBV5-1	TRBJ2-3	TGCGCCAGCAGCCGACTAGCGGGAGAGATAACAGATACGCAGTATTTT	CASSRLAGEITDTQYF
.	.	TRBV11-3	TRBJ2-2	TGTGCCAGCAGCTTCCGGACTCCCGTAGGGACCGGGGAGCTGTTTTTT	CASSFRTPVGTGELFF
once	.	TRBV2	TRBJ1-4	TGTGCCAGCATCCCAGGAATTAATGAAAAACTGTTTTTT	CASIPGINEKLFF
many	.	TRBV7-3	TRBJ2-3	TGTGCCAGCAGCTTAAGGGCAGGGACAGATACGCAGTATTTT	CASSLRAGTDTQYF
.	TRBD1	TRBV7-9	TRBJ1-1	TGTGCCAGCAGTCCCGGTGACAGGGGGGGAACTGAAGCTTTCTTT	CASSPGDRGGTEAFF
.	TRBD1	TRBV23-1	TRBJ1-5	TGCGCCAGCAGTCAATCGGTGACAGGGGCCCTGTATAGCAATCAGCCCCAGCATTTT	CASSQSVTGALYSNQPQHF
.	TRBD1	TRBV7-2	TRBJ1-1	TGTGCCAGCAGCGTTCAGGGGGGATCAACTGAAGCTTTCTTT	CASSVQGGSTEAFF
.	TRBD1	TRBV19	TRBJ2-1	TGTGCCAGTAGTAGGGGACAGGGGTTGGGCAATGAGCAGTTCTTC	CASSRGQGLGNEQFF
.	TRBD1	TRBV5-4	TRBJ1-4	TGTGCCAGCAGTGACCGGGACAGGGGGAGAGGAGGGGGTGAAAAACTGTTTTTT	CASSDRDRGRGGGEKLFF
.	TRBD1	TRBV5-6	TRBJ1-2	TGTGCCAGCAGCTTTGCCCCGGACGGACAGGGGGGCGGCTACACCTTC	CASSFAPDGQGGGYTF
few	TRBD1	TRBV7-8	TRBJ1-2	TGTGCCAGCAGCCCGAACCGGGACAGGGTAAAAGGCTACACCTTC	CASSPNRDRVKGYTF
.	.	TRBV12-5	TRBJ2-1	TGTGCTAGTGGTAGCGGCCAGGGGTCGGGCAATGAGCAGTTCTTC	CASGSGQGSGNEQFF
.	.	TRBV15	TRBJ1-1	TGTGCCACCAGCAGGGGGTCGTGGGGAGGAGAGACTGAAGCTTTCTTT	CATSRGSWGGETEAFF
few	TRBD2	TRBV5-5	TRBJ2-2	TGTGCCAGCAGCTTACTAGCGGGGGGTAGCACCGGGGAGCTGTTTTTT	CASSLLAGGSTGELFF
.	.	TRBV24-1	TRBJ1-5	TGTGCCACCAGTGACGGGCAGACAGGCCTGTCTCAGCCCCAGCATTTT	CATSDGQTGLSQPQHF
.	.	TRBV5-1	TRBJ2-3	TGCGCCAGCAGCTTGTATCCTAGTGGTTTCACAGATACGCAGTATTTT	CASSLYPSGFTDTQYF
.	TRBD2	TRBV7-3	TRBJ2-3	TGTGCCAGCAGCCGACGGGGGTTAGCGGGTTTCTCCCCCGATACGCAGTATTTT	CASSRRGLAGFSPDTQYF
.	.	TRBV7-9	TRBJ2-2	TGTGCCAGCAGCTTTCTACAGGGCTGGACCGGGGAGCTGTTTTTT	CASSFLQGWTGELFF
.	.	TRBV5-1	TRBJ1-1	TGCGCCAGCAGCTTAACCACCTCAGACACTGAAGCTTTCTTT	CASSLTTSDTEAFF
.	TRBD1	TRBV7-2	TRBJ1-5	TGTGCCAGCAGCTCCGGGACAGGGGGACCAGCCCCCCATTTT	CASSSGTGGPAPHF
.	TRBD2	TRBV9	TRBJ2-7	TGTGCCAGCAGCGTAGGCGCGACTAGCGGGGACTACGAGCAGTACTTC	CASSVGATSGDYEQYF
once	.	TRBV7-2	TRBJ1-1	TGTGCCAGCAGCTTAGCAACAGTGAACACTGAAGCTTTCTTT	CASSLATVNTEAFF
.	TRBD2	TRBV7-2	TRBJ2-1	TGTGCCAGCAGCTTATTAGGTCTAGCGGGAGGGCCCAATGAGCAGTTCTTC	CASSLLGLAGGPNEQFF
.	.	TRBV4-1	TRBJ2-7	TGCGCCAGCAGCCAAACAACCGAGCAGTACTTC	CASSQTTEQYF
.	TRBD1	TRBV5-1	TRBJ1-1	TGCGCCAGCAGCTTGGCCGGGACAGGGGGCACTGAAGCTTTCTTT	CASSLAGTGGTEAFF
once	.	TRBV7-9	TRBJ2-1	TGTGCCAGCAGCTTAGCGGCAGTCCGTTACAATGAGCAGTTCTTC	CASSLAAVRYNEQFF
.	.	TRBV11-2	TRBJ1-1	TGTGCCAGCAGCCTGGACAACGAAGCTTTCTTT	CASSLDNEAFF
few	.	TRBV7-3	TRBJ1-5	TGTGCCAGCAGCCCACCAGGGGTTTGGCAGCCCCAGCATTTT	CASSPPGVWQPQHF
.	TRBD2	TRBV28	TRBJ2-7	TGTGCCAGCAGTTTAGCCCAAGCGGGAGGTTTGTACGAGCAGTACTTC	CASSLAQAGGLYEQYF
.	.	TRBV10-2	TRBJ2-2	TGCGCCAGCAGAGGACACTCGGAAAGGCTGTTTTTT	CASRGHSERLFF
.	TRBD1	TRBV11-2	TRBJ2-5	TGTGCCAGCAGCTTAGATTATGGACAGGCCCGGACCCAGTACTTC	CASSLDYGQARTQYF
.	.	TRBV15	TRBJ2-7	TGTGCCACCAGCAGGGGACTTCTTTTGGAGGAGCAGTACTTC	CATSRGLLLEEQYF
.	.	TRBV4-1	TRBJ1-6	TGCGCCAGCAGCCAAGACCCAATGTTGCGGGCCCTCCACTTT	CASSQDPMLRALHF
.	.	TRBV4-1	TRBJ2-1	TGCGCCAGCAGAGGGGGGGGAAACCCCAATGAGCAGTTCTTC	CASRGGGNPNEQFF
.	.	TRBV27	TRBJ2-7	TGTGCCAGCAGATCCGAAGGGACGGGGGCCTACGAGCAGTACTTC	CASRSEGTGAYEQYF
.	TRBD1	TRBV3-1/TRBV3-2	TRBJ1-1	TGTGCCAGCAGCCCACAGGGGGCGGGCACTGAAGCTTTCTTT	CASSPQGAGTEAFF
.	.	TRBV7-3	TRBJ2-3	TGTGCCAGCAGCTTAACCCCGTGGAGGGGGCTAGATACAGATACGCAGTATTTT	CASSLTPWRGLDTDTQYF
once	TRBD2	TRBV27	TRBJ2-3	TGTGCCAGCAATTTATTAGCGGGAGGAGATACGCAGTATTTT	CASNLLAGGDTQYF
.	TRBD2	TRBV6-5	TRBJ2-1	TGTGCCAGCAGTTACTCCGGGACTAGCGGAAACAATGAGCAGTTCTTC	CASSYSGTSGNNEQFF
.	TRBD1	TRBV6-5	TRBJ2-3	TGTGCCAGCAGTTCACCCCGACAGGGAAGCACAGATACGCAGTATTTT	CASSSPRQGSTDTQYF
few	TRBD2	TRBV7-8	TRBJ2-3	TGTGCCAGCAGCTTGTTTTCCGGGACTAGCGGGAGACGGGATACGCAGTATTTT	CASSLFSGTSGRRDTQYF